This T cell receptor beta chain was sequenced during a study of low-dose radiotherapy and immunotherapy resistance in tumors. Study overall: On a schedule of every two weeks, intravenous cyclophosphamide at a dose of 200 mg/m2 was delivered one day before each radiation and immunotherapy administration. Patients received 300 mg of oral aspirin each day across four cycles, commencing on cycle 1 day 1.

This CDR3 has 14 amino acids. The V gene end was trimmed by 5 bases and the J gene end by 3 bases; junction bases not matched to a gene: 3. In germline, CDR1 is SGHTA, CDR2 FQGNSA. At least ten counts were recorded for this clonotype. The time point is: after trial treatment. Noted treatment: LDRT plus nivolumab, ipilimumab, low-dose cyclophosphamide and aspirin (RACIN trial). Treatment of the donors consisted of nivolumab and ipilimumab (plus aspirin, low-dose cyclophosphamide and low-dose radiotherapy). Advanced solid tumors lacking tumor-infiltrating lymphocytes characterized eligible patients. Alpha and beta chains were covered, as first-strand cDNA relied on TRAV- and TRBV-specific primers. PCR amplification of the TCRs was performed with Phusion for 20 PCR cycles, and it relied on a constant-region primer together with a V-primer adapter. One entry per CDR3 protein results from TCRdb running MiXCR on the reads. This sample has approximately 100,000 distinct CDR3 sequences, with around 21% found just once.

Source: PBMCs, taken after low-dose radiotherapy plus immunotherapy. The clonotype originates from a male donor with prostate cancer. The chain couples TRBV7-2 to TRBJ1-5, with TRBD1 matching 8 bases. The CDR3, as DNA: TGTGCCAGCAGCAGGACAGGGAACAATCAGCCCCAGCATTTT. Amino acids: CASSRTGNNQPQHF.